This entry features one TCR beta chain sequence. As yet, its antigen is unknown. The source of the sample is a study of T cell responses to AZD1222 COVID-19 vaccine. Whole-study findings and limits: Donors in the cohort were predominantly white British and more often female, and clonal diversity was possibly underestimated. Two AZD1222 doses significantly raised spike-specific TCR breadth and depth over controls.

The CDR3 is 14 residues long. V shed 4 bases and J 2 bases; nucleotides not matched to a gene: 5. Profiling relied on immunoSEQ multiplex PCR, and the TCRdb table lists in-frame clones only, not all of them. The sample has under 150,000 clones; about 89% are singletons. The sequenced sample was peripheral blood, obtained on day 0 of MenACWY control vaccination. The chain uses TRBV5-7 and TRBJ2-7; 8 positions match TRBD1. TRBV5-7 is designated an ORF whose function remains uncertain. This clonotype was sampled from an adult in good health. The CDR3 nucleotides read TGTGCCAGCAGCACCAGACAGGGGACCTACGAGCAGTACTTC. This codes for CASSTRQGTYEQYF.